The 8 T cell receptor beta chains below were found in one sample sequenced in a study of cytomegalovirus exposure and HLA in healthy donors. Researchers ran the PCR with 60 Vbeta and 13 Jbeta primers. Produced via immunoSEQ multiplex PCR; TCRdb's table is partial and in-frame only. The table includes 95,000 to 110,000 clones, 82% detected once. The specimen was PBMCs. These TCRs come from a man aged 25 to 40 in good health and CMV-seropositive.

The rearrangement uses TRBV18 and TRBJ2-1, with a possible D match to TRBD2 (6 bases). Germline V CDR1 and CDR2: KGHSH, LQKENI. The CDR3 contains 13 residues. V shed 5 bases and J shed 8 bases, with 13 bases lying between them. The CDR3 region has the DNA TGTGCCAGCTCATCGGGGGAAGGGTATGAGCAGTTCTTC. This sequence encodes CASSSGEGYEQFF.

This chain uses TRBV6-1 with TRBJ2-3, with 10 nucleotides matching TRBD2. The CDR3 has 17 amino acids. The V gene end was trimmed by 3 bases and the J gene end by 6 bases; junction bases not matched to a gene: 12. CDR1 is MNHNS and CDR2 is SASEGT in the germline V gene. CDR3 DNA sequence: TGTGCCAGCAGTGAGGCGCTAGCGGGGGCACCCTCCGATACGCAGTATTTT. It yields the protein CASSEALAGAPSDTQYF.

The chain is built from TRBV15 and TRBJ1-1; D possibly corresponds to TRBD1 (6 bases). Deletions cut 3 bases from V and 1 base from J, with 9 bases between. CDR3 length equals 14 residues. Per germline, CDR1 LNHNV and CDR2 YYDKDF (reference sequence). In DNA form, the CDR3 reads TGTGCCACCAGCAGGGGACAAACGAACACTGAAGCTTTCTTT. This translates into CATSRGQTNTEAFF.

This clone was seen a handful of times. The chain joins TRBV19 to TRBJ2-1, with TRBD1 matching over 10 bases. The CDR3 has 14 residues. Germline CDR1 LNHDA, CDR2 SQIVND (reference sequence). The J segment lost 7 bases and the V segment lost 6 bases, leaving 6 bases of the junction unmatched. In nucleotides, the CDR3 is TGTGCCAGTAGGACCGGGACAGGGGTGAATGAGCAGTTCTTC. Amino acids: CASRTGTGVNEQFF.

This sequence joins TRBV6-5 and TRBJ1-5; a possible D gene is TRBD1 (5 bases). The CDR3 spans 13 residues. Germline CDR1 reads MNHEY; CDR2 reads SVGAGI. With 5 bases removed from V and 4 bases from J, the gap between germline ends came to 9 bases. The CDR3 nucleotides read TGTGCCAGCAGTCCACAGGAAAATCAGCCCCAGCATTTT. This encodes CASSPQENQPQHF.

This clone has only one observation. Other DNA sequences in the same sample also yield this CDR3. The V and J genes are TRBV10-1 and TRBJ2-5; no clear D gene. Trimming stripped 2 bases from V and 1 base from J, with 5 bases between. This CDR3 has 13 residues. Germline V gives CDR1 WNHNN, CDR2 SYGVQD (reference sequence). The CDR3, as DNA: TGCGCCAGCAGTGAGAATCTCCAAGAGACCCAGTACTTC. Protein: CASSENLQETQYF.

This clone was recorded only once. V usage is TRBV5-4 and J usage is TRBJ1-6; 9 bases map to TRBD1. Trimming cost V 4 bases and J 8 bases; bases outside gene matches: 4. CDR1 SGHNT and CDR2 YYREEE come from the germline V gene (reference sequence). This CDR3 is built from 14 residues. CDR3 residues: CASSPDRGYSPLHF. The CDR3, as DNA: TGTGCCAGCAGCCCCGACAGGGGGTATTCACCCCTCCACTTT.

V is TRBV19 and J is TRBJ1-3; D may be TRBD1 (5 bases). Trimming took 8 bases from V and 0 from J, leaving 26 bases between them. CDR1 and CDR2 (germline): LNHDA, SQIVND (reference sequence). The CDR3 runs to 19 residues. CDR3: CASGGNKRGYNSSGNTIYF. The CDR3 nucleotides read TGTGCCAGTGGGGGGAACAAGAGGGGTTACAACAGCTCTGGAAACACCATATATTTT.